The 23 T cell receptor beta chains reported below all come from one sample, sequenced in a study of shared clonotypes between healthy human individuals. Using immunoSEQ multiplex PCR, the repertoire was profiled, and TCRdb retains in-frame clones only, with some absent. The sample records about 510,000 clones, about 80% being singletons. Sequenced material: PBMCs. These receptors came from a woman in her 40s in good health. Some clones in this sample may be carry-over from other donors' samples.

This clone was recorded only once. The chain couples TRBV2 to TRBJ1-1; D is ambiguous. The CDR3 is 11 residues long. The ends were cut back, 6 bases at V and 0 bases at J, with 2 bases in the middle. Per germline, CDR1 SNHLY and CDR2 FYNNEI. The CDR3 sequence is CASSLNTEAFF. CDR3 coding DNA: TGTGCCAGCAGCCTGAACACTGAAGCTTTCTTT.

V gene TRBV7-2 combines with J gene TRBJ1-4, with D possibly being TRBD1 (6 bases). CDR3 size: 16 residues. CDR1 and CDR2 from the germline V gene are SGHTA and FQGNSA. V lost 6 bases and J lost 0, with 14 bases in between. The DNA for the CDR3 is TGTGCCAGCAGACACGTACAGGGATCAACTAATGAAAAACTGTTTTTT. Translating it yields CASRHVQGSTNEKLFF. Full variable domain (missing parts from reference TRBV7-2 and TRBJ1-4): GAGVSQSPSNKVTEKGKDVELRCDPISGHTALYWYRQSLGQGLEFLIYFQGNSAPDKSGLPSDRFSAERTGGSVSTLTIQRTQQEDSAVYLCASRHVQGSTNEKLFFGSGTQLSVL.

V and J are TRBV29-1 and TRBJ2-3; D assignment may be TRBD1 or TRBD2 (6 bases each). The CDR3 runs 16 residues. CDR1 is SQVTM and CDR2 is ANQGSEA in the germline V gene. V was cut by 3 bases and J by 6 bases, with 22 bases left in between. Here the CDR3 reads CSVERDGWRGIDTQYF. The CDR3 coding sequence is TGCAGCGTTGAGAGGGATGGGTGGAGGGGGATTGATACGCAGTATTTT.

The V gene is TRBV7-2, the J gene TRBJ2-7, with D perhaps matching TRBD1 (6 bases). The germline V gene encodes CDR1 SGHTA and CDR2 FQGNSA. The ends were cut back, 1 base at V and 1 base at J, with 11 bases in the middle. CDR3 length equals 15 residues. Here the CDR3 DNA reads TGTGCCAGCAGCTTAGACCAGGGGACGTCCTACGAGCAGTACTTC. It codes for CASSLDQGTSYEQYF.

The gene calls are TRBV30 and TRBJ1-5, with D possibly being TRBD1 (5 bases). V lost 3 bases and J lost 9, with 18 bases in between. This CDR3 region has 14 residues. Germline V gene data show CDR1 as GTSNPN and CDR2 as SVGIG (reference sequence). The CDR3 DNA is TGTGCCTGGAGCGAGGGCCCAGGGCCCCCGCCCCAGCATTTT. This codes for CAWSEGPGPPPQHF. Together with reference TRBV30 and TRBJ1-5, the CDR3 gives the full variable domain: SQTIHQWPATLVQPVGSPLSLECTVEGTSNPNLYWYRQAAGRGLQLLFYSVGIGQISSEVPQNLSASRPQDRQFILSSKKLLLSDSGFYLCAWSEGPGPPPQHFGDGTRLSIL.

The chain joins TRBV6-5 to TRBJ2-5; D is ambiguous. Germline V gene sequence: CDR1 MNHEY, CDR2 SVGAGI. This CDR3 region has 16 residues. The V end lost 0 bases, the J end lost 2 bases, and 13 bases lay between the germline ends. The CDR3: CASSYSTSPGQETQYF. The CDR3 bases are TGTGCCAGCAGTTACTCGACCTCCCCCGGACAAGAGACCCAGTACTTC.

The chain carries TRBV4-3 and TRBJ2-3, with TRBD2 matching 13 bases. The CDR3 consists of 17 residues. Per germline, CDR1 LGHNA and CDR2 YSLEER. Trimming removed 2 bases from V and 4 bases from J; junction bases left unmatched: 6. The CDR3 spells CASSQWTSGSFADTQYF. Written as DNA, the CDR3 is TGCGCCAGCAGCCAATGGACTAGCGGGAGTTTCGCAGATACGCAGTATTTT.

V gene TRBV29-1 combines with J gene TRBJ1-1; D gene uncertain. The CDR3 consists of 12 residues. Trimming removed 6 bases from V and 3 bases from J, with 11 bases in between. The V gene's germline CDR1 is SQVTM and CDR2 ANQGSEA. CDR3 sequence: CSVAVGYTEAFF. DNA of the CDR3: TGCAGCGTGGCGGTGGGATACACTGAAGCTTTCTTT.

This clone occurred a few times. The CDR3 DNA is TGTGCCAGCAGTGTAGAAGCGGGAGGGCCGGATGAGCAGTTCTTC. As protein: CASSVEAGGPDEQFF. This rearrangement joins TRBV6-1 to TRBJ2-1; 10 bases are shared with TRBD2. The CDR3 is 15 amino acids. With V trimmed by 4 bases and J by 8 bases, 8 bases remained unmatched. Germline values: CDR1 MNHNS, CDR2 SASEGT.

The chain combines TRBV19 with TRBJ2-2, with 11 bases lining up with TRBD2. This CDR3 is 19 amino acids long. The ends lost 5 bases at V and 4 bases at J; junction bases unmatched: 15. Germline CDR1 is LNHDA and CDR2 is SQIVND (reference sequence). The CDR3 reads CASSPRGASGRRGTGELFF. The CDR3 bases are TGTGCCAGTAGTCCTAGGGGGGCTAGCGGGAGGAGAGGCACCGGGGAGCTGTTTTTT. Complete variable domain (other parts from reference TRBV19 and TRBJ2-2): DGGITQSPKYLFRKEGQNVTLSCEQNLNHDAMYWYRQDPGQGLRLIYYSQIVNDFQKGDIAEGYSVSREKKESFPLTVTSAQKNPTAFYLCASSPRGASGRRGTGELFFGEGSRLTVL.

V is TRBV18 and J is TRBJ1-5; D is perhaps TRBD1 (5 bases). The V gene lost 4 bases and the J gene lost 4 bases, with 11 bases spanning the gap. The CDR3 is made up of 14 amino acids. From germline, CDR1 is KGHSH and CDR2 LQKENI. CDR3 loop: CASSRDGLNQPQHF. The CDR3 DNA reads TGTGCCAGCTCACGGGACGGCCTGAATCAGCCCCAGCATTTT.

With respect to this clone: The same CDR3 is also encoded by other DNA sequences in this sample. The J gene is TRBJ2-5, the V gene TRBV5-1, with D maybe TRBD1 (5 bases). The germline V and J ends were trimmed by 4 bases and 5 bases, with 9 bases remaining between them. In germline, CDR1 is SGHRS, CDR2 YFSETQ. This CDR3 is built from 12 residues. CDR3 protein: CASSPPGETQYF. The CDR3 DNA reads TGCGCCAGCAGCCCACCAGGGGAGACCCAGTACTTC.

This clone was seen once. Different DNA sequences within this sample yield the same CDR3. The gene calls are TRBV7-9 and TRBJ1-2; TRBD1 agrees at 8 bases. After removal of 11 bases from V and 3 bases from J, the junction contained 5 bases not matched to a gene. The CDR3 runs 12 residues. Germline V gene data show CDR1 as SEHNR and CDR2 as FQNEAQ (reference sequence). The CDR3 bases are TGTGCCTCGGTGGACAGGGACTATGGCTACACCTTC. This sequence encodes CASVDRDYGYTF.

The chain has TRBV18 and TRBJ1-1; the D gene is possibly TRBD1 (6 bases). Trimming removed 6 bases at V and 0 bases at J, with 20 bases between. Germline CDR1 is KGHSH and CDR2 is LQKENI. The CDR3 extends over 17 amino acids. The CDR3 region is CASSMGQGPGMNTEAFF. In DNA form, the CDR3 reads TGTGCCAGCTCGATGGGTCAGGGGCCGGGGATGAACACTGAAGCTTTCTTT.

The CDR3 sequence: CASTPSNTMGTDTQYF. CDR3 nucleotides: TGTGCCAGCACCCCTTCGAACACAATGGGCACAGATACGCAGTATTTT. The chain links TRBV7-9 to TRBJ2-3; D is uncertain. Germline CDR1 is SEHNR and CDR2 is FQNEAQ (reference sequence). Trimming pared 7 bases from V and 1 base from J, leaving 18 bases between. This CDR3 spans 16 amino acids.

The chain has TRBV6-1 and TRBJ2-1, with TRBD2 matching over 10 bases. CDR1 is MNHNS, CDR2 SASEGT, per germline. V shed 7 bases, J shed 8 bases, and the junction held 11 bases outside the gene matches. The CDR3 has 15 residues. For the CDR3, the DNA is TGTGCCAGCATTAGCGGGAGGCCGCTGGGCGATGAGCAGTTCTTC. It is translated as CASISGRPLGDEQFF.

V and J are TRBV7-2 and TRBJ1-5, with D possibly matching TRBD1 (6 bases). The V gene lost 1 base and the J gene lost 7 bases, with 14 bases spanning the gap. Looked up from germline, CDR1 is SGHTA and CDR2 is FQGNSA. CDR3 length equals 15 residues. The CDR3 spells CASSLELGAGQPQHF. The CDR3 DNA is TGTGCCAGCAGCTTAGAGTTGGGGGCAGGACAGCCCCAGCATTTT.

This clone was counted only a few times. The V and J genes are TRBV5-4 and TRBJ2-5; D gene unclear. Trimming stripped 3 bases from V and 2 bases from J, with 5 bases between. CDR3 size: 12 residues. CDR1 and CDR2 (germline): SGHNT, YYREEE (reference sequence). CDR3 in DNA: TGTGCCAGCAGCTACACACAAGAGACCCAGTACTTC. Its protein product is CASSYTQETQYF.

V usage is TRBV2 and J usage is TRBJ2-5; weak D call: TRBD1 (6 bases). The CDR3 runs to 13 residues. Trimming took 6 bases from V and 5 from J, leaving 13 bases between them. CDR1 and CDR2 (germline): SNHLY, FYNNEI. In DNA form, the CDR3 reads TGTGCCAGCAGCATACAGGGTGCGGAGACCCAGTACTTC. Translation gives CASSIQGAETQYF.

The chain uses TRBV28 and TRBJ1-5; 11 nucleotides align to TRBD1. The length of the CDR3 is 13 residues. Per germline, CDR1 MDHEN and CDR2 SYDVKM. V shed 6 bases and J 7 bases; nucleotides not matched to a gene: 2. CDR3 amino acids: CASRGQGEQPQHF. Here the CDR3 DNA reads TGTGCCAGCAGGGGACAGGGGGAACAGCCCCAGCATTTT. The full variable domain, in which reference TRBV28 and TRBJ1-5 provide the parts outside the CDR3, is DVKVTQSSRYLVKRTGEKVFLECVQDMDHENMFWYRQDPGLGLRLIYFSYDVKMKEKGDIPEGYSVSREKKERFSLILESASTNQTSMYLCASRGQGEQPQHFGDGTRLSIL.

Comments on this clone: A read error may be the cause here, since a much bigger clone is one base away. Other DNA sequences in this sample translate to the same CDR3. The chain couples TRBV7-9 to TRBJ2-5; D unresolved. V was shortened by 2 bases and J by 5 bases, with 3 bases between the two germline ends. In germline, CDR1 is SEHNR, CDR2 FQNEAQ (reference sequence). CDR3 length equals 11 residues. DNA of the CDR3: TGTGCCAGCAGCTTAAGTGAGACCCAGTACTTC. Translation gives CASSLSETQYF.

V gene TRBV7-7 combines with J gene TRBJ2-2; D is perhaps TRBD1 (7 bases). Looked up from germline, CDR1 is SSHAT and CDR2 is FNYEAQ (reference sequence). Trimming cost V 5 bases and J 1 base, with 14 bases left between them. The CDR3 totals 16 residues. CDR3 loop: CASSVGRGVNTGELFF. CDR3 nucleotides: TGTGCCAGCAGCGTCGGCAGGGGGGTGAACACCGGGGAGCTGTTTTTT.

This sequence joins TRBV7-6 and TRBJ1-2; maybe TRBD1 (5 bases). CDR3 size: 14 residues. The ends were cut back, 5 bases at V and 4 bases at J, with 14 bases in the middle. Germline lookup yields CDR1 SGHVS and CDR2 FNYEAQ. DNA of the CDR3: TGTGCCAGCAGCCGAACCCAGGGTGCCTATGGCTACACCTTC. Translation gives CASSRTQGAYGYTF. Supplemented by reference TRBV7-6 and TRBJ1-2, the full variable domain reads GAGVSQSPRYKVTKRGQDVALRCDPISGHVSLYWYRQALGQGPEFLTYFNYEAQQDKSGLPNDRFSAERPEGSISTLTIQRTEQRDSAMYRCASSRTQGAYGYTFGSGTRLTVV.